The present T cell receptor (beta chain) was sequenced within a study of shared clonotypes between healthy human individuals. At the level of the study: Three men and a couple of women, aged 18 to 49, were donors. Donors had three CD4 naive, three CD4 memory, two CD8 naive and one CD8 memory plate apiece. Points from the study as a whole: Generally, estimated richness proved larger in naive subsets than it did in memory subsets. The study found lower generation probabilities in non-shared clonotypes than in those shared by all four donors.

Only in-frame clones appear in the TCRdb table, and some are missing; sequencing was by immunoSEQ multiplex PCR. The sample yields roughly 640,000 clones, roughly 70% seen once. The germline gives CDR1 MNHNS, CDR2 SASEGT. The CDR3 length is 15 residues. The junction had 8 bases not matched to a gene; V was cut back by 4 bases and J by 3 bases. To note about this clone: What it binds is unknown.

The chain carries TRBV6-1 and TRBJ1-1, with TRBD1 matching 7 bases. The TCR was taken from a woman aged 25 to 39 in good health. The specimen sequenced was memory CD4+ T cells sorted from blood. Noted subset: CD45RA-negative fraction. CDR3 nucleotides: TGTGCCAGCAGTGGAGCCCGCACAGGGGACACTGAAGCTTTCTTT. This codes for CASSGARTGDTEAFF.